The source of this TCR beta chain is a study of PD-1 blockade in classical Hodgkin lymphoma. Study details: Patients were given intravenous nivolumab, 3 mg/kg, every 2 weeks.

Per germline, CDR1 MGHDK and CDR2 SYGVNS. The CDR3 spans 14 residues. The V segment lost 6 bases and the J segment 1 base; nucleotides outside the gene matches: 2. As to time point: cycle 4 day 1 (C4D1), after more than five weeks of nivolumab. Every patient relapsed after autologous stem cell transplantation, and brentuximab vedotin exposure varied. Best overall response was complete response, partial response or progressive disease in these relapsed/refractory classical Hodgkin lymphoma patients. The data were produced by immunoSEQ multiplex PCR, yet TCRdb's version contains in-frame clones alone and is incomplete. The sample lists thousands of clones; 65% to 85% were seen once.

The sequencing here drew on peripheral blood mononuclear cells (PBMCs), taken before the fourth cycle of nivolumab. The chain carries TRBV25-1 and TRBJ2-1; the match to TRBD1 covers 8 bases. The sequence came from a human donor with classical Hodgkin lymphoma. This CDR3 is CASSRTGSYNEQFF. The CDR3 DNA is TGTGCCAGCAGCCGGACAGGGTCCTACAATGAGCAGTTCTTC.